The present TCR beta chain was sequenced within a study of identical twins. Template switching (which added a universal primer site) was used, and cDNA carried unique molecular identifiers. TCRdb analysed the 5' RACE reads with MiXCR anew, one entry per CDR3 protein. The data contain approximately 890,000 distinct CDR3 sequences, 9% to 15% of them singletons. Findings of the study overall: With beta out-of-frame sequences, excess sharing by twins was weaker. A cross-sectional statistical analysis, not follow-up of the same donors, supported the conclusions.

Donors were all healthy Caucasians. This clonotype was recorded a few times. Antigen unknown. Trimming removed 0 bases at V and 4 bases at J, with 19 bases between. CDR3 length equals 18 residues. These data are also associated with another study on yellow fever vaccine responses in identical twins.

The source is a woman aged 18-29 years in good health. What was sequenced was PBMCs. This sequence joins TRBV12-3 or TRBV12-4 and TRBJ2-1, with TRBD2 as a possible D gene (6 bases). CDR3 nucleotide sequence: TGTGCCAGCAGTTTAGCGCTAGAATGGGACTGGAGTTACAATGAGCAGTTCTTC. Translation gives CASSLALEWDWSYNEQFF.